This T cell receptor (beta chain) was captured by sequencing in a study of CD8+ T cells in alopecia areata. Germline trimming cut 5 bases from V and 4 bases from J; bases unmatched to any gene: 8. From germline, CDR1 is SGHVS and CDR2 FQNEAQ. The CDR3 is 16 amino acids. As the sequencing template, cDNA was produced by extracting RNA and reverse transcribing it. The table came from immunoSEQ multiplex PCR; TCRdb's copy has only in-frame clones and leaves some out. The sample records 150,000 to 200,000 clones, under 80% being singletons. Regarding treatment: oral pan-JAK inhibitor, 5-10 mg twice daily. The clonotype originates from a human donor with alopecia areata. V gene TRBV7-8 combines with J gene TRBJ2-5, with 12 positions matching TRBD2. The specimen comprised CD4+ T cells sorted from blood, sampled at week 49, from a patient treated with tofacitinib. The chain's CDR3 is CASSETSGGLGETQYF. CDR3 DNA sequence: TGTGCCAGCAGCGAGACTAGCGGGGGTCTTGGAGAGACCCAGTACTTC. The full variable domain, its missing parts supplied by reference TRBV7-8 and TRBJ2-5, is GAGVSQSPRYKVAKRGQDVALRCDPISGHVSLFWYQQALGQGPEFLTYFQNEAQLDKSGLPSDRFFAERPEGSVSTLKIQRTQQEDSAVYLCASSETSGGLGETQYFGPGTRLLVL.